Reported below is one T cell receptor (beta chain). Its antigen remains unidentified. This entry comes from a study of T cell responses to AZD1222 COVID-19 vaccine. Data came from immunoSEQ multiplex PCR; TCRdb stores just in-frame clones and leaves some out. The sample carries fewer than 80,000 clones, about nine tenths recorded once. The V gene's germline CDR1 is LNHNV and CDR2 YYDKDF (reference sequence). This CDR3 spans 14 amino acids. V lost 3 bases and J 6 bases, leaving 12 bases between the germline ends. General study points: Variant regions that are unmutated are reportedly the target of nearly half of spike-specific TCRs. Mapped onto spike, vaccine-associated CD4 TCRs spanned it and were dominant at 160-218 and 743-854.

This material consisted of peripheral blood, taken 28 days after the second dose of the MenACWY control vaccine. The genes are TRBV15 and TRBJ1-5; D is perhaps TRBD1 (5 bases). The clonotype originates from an adult who received the MenACWY meningococcal vaccine as a control. CDR3 amino acids: CATSSPVGTQPQHF. CDR3 DNA sequence: TGTGCCACCAGCAGTCCGGTAGGGACTCAGCCCCAGCATTTT.